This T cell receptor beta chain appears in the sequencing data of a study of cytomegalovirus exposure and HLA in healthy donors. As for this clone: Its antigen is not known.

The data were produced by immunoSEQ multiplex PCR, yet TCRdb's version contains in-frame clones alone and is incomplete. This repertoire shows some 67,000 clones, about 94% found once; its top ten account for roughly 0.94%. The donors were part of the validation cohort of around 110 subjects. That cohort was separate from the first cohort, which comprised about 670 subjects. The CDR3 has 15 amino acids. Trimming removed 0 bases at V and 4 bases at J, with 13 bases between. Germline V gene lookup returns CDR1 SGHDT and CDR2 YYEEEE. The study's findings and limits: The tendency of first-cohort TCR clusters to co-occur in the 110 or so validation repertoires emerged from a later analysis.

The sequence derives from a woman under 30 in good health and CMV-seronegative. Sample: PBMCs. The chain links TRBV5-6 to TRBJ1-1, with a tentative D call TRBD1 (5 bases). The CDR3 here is CASSLAQGFGTEAFF. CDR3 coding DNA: TGTGCCAGCAGCTTGGCCCAGGGTTTCGGCACTGAAGCTTTCTTT.